This T cell receptor beta chain is from a study of CD8+ T cells in alopecia areata. Following extraction, RNA underwent reverse transcription to cDNA, which served as the sequencing template. Libraries were prepared by immunoSEQ multiplex PCR; TCRdb keeps only in-frame clonotypes and omits some of them. The data show about 42,000 clones, with around 71% seen just once and 20% to 25% held by the top ten. This clone has just one count. Documented treatment: oral pan-JAK inhibitor, 5-10 mg twice daily. The CDR3 contains 15 residues. CDR1 SQVTM and CDR2 ANQGSEA come from the germline V gene. J gave up 4 bases and V 7 bases, and 10 bases lay outside the gene matches.

This chain connects TRBV29-1 to TRBJ2-2; 9 bases align to TRBD2. The sequence was collected from a human donor with alopecia areata. Here the sequenced sample was CD8+ T cells sorted from blood, taken at week 4, from a patient treated with tofacitinib. CDR3 nucleotide sequence: TGCAGCGCCACCGGCGGGGGGGCGGGCACCGGGGAGCTGTTTTTT. Protein: CSATGGGAGTGELFF.